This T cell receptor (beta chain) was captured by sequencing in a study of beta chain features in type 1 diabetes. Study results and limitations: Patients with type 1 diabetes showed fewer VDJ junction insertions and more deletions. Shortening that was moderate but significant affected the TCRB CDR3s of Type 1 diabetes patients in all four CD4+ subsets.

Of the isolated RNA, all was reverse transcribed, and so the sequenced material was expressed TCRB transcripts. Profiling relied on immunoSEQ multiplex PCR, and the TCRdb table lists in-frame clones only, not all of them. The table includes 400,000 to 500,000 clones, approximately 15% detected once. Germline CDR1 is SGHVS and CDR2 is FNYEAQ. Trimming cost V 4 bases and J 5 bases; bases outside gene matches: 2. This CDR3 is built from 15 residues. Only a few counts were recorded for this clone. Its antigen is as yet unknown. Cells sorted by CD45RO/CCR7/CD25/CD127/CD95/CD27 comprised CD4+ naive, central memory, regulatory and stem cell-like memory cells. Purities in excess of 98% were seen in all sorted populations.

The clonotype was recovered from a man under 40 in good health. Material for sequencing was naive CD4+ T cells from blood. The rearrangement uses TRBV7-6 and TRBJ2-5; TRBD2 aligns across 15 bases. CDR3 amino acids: CASSWTSGRAETQYF. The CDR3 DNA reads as TGTGCCAGCAGCTGGACTAGCGGGAGGGCTGAGACCCAGTACTTC.